This is a list of T cell receptor beta chains from one sample in a study of shared clonotypes between healthy human individuals. This table comes from immunoSEQ multiplex PCR, and its TCRdb copy is limited to in-frame clones, with some not included. The sample yields around 2,000,000 clones, about 93% seen once. The material sequenced was naive CD8+ T cells from PBMCs. These receptors were taken from a man between 18 and 29 years old in good health. Some clones in this sample may be carry-over from other donors' samples. Both conserved end residues are part of each CDR3. A D gene is named only where the DNA matches it firmly. Size is stated for part of the rows, as once, few or many counts, or as a class when the clone is expanded.

NA	TRBV7-8	TRBJ2-7	NA	CASSSLGEGAQNEQYF	TGTGCCAGCAGTTCCTTGGGGGAGGGGGCGCAAAACGAGCAGTACTTC
NA	TRBV25-1	TRBJ2-2	NA	CASTQPRTGELFF	TGTGCCAGCACCCAACCTCGGACCGGGGAGCTGTTTTTT
NA	TRBV5-8	TRBJ2-7	NA	CASSLVLSGYEQYF	TGTGCCAGCAGCTTGGTGTTGAGCGGCTACGAGCAGTACTTC
NA	TRBV4-3	TRBJ1-3	NA	CASSQDWASSGNTIYF	TGCGCCAGCAGCCAAGATTGGGCCTCCTCTGGAAACACCATATATTTT
NA	TRBV27	TRBJ2-1	NA	CASSPPPPNEQFF	TGTGCCAGCAGTCCCCCACCGCCCAATGAGCAGTTCTTC
NA	TRBV14	TRBJ2-7	NA	CASSHAAGGLEQYF	TGTGCCAGCAGCCACGCGGCCGGGGGGCTCGAGCAGTACTTC
NA	TRBV7-9	TRBJ2-1	NA	CASSLPGRGSDNEQFF	TGTGCCAGCAGCTTGCCCGGGCGGGGATCGGACAATGAGCAGTTCTTC
NA	TRBV9	TRBJ2-7	NA	CASSAVVQGYEQYF	TGTGCCAGCAGCGCCGTAGTACAGGGTTACGAGCAGTACTTC
NA	TRBV28	TRBJ2-2	NA	CASSLTNGELFF	TGTGCCAGCAGTTTGACAAACGGGGAGCTGTTTTTT
NA	TRBV28	TRBJ1-5	NA	CASSLEARINQPQHF	TGTGCCAGCAGTTTAGAGGCCAGAATCAATCAGCCCCAGCATTTT
once	TRBV27	TRBJ2-7	NA	CASSSNPREQYF	TGTGCCAGCAGTTCCAACCCTCGCGAGCAGTACTTC
NA	TRBV28	TRBJ2-3	NA	CASSKQRPSTDTQYF	TGTGCCAGCAGCAAACAGAGACCTAGCACAGATACGCAGTATTTT
NA	TRBV29-1	TRBJ2-7	NA	CSVATGLSYEQYF	TGCAGCGTCGCCACGGGGCTTTCCTACGAGCAGTACTTC
once	TRBV2	TRBJ1-3	NA	CASSVIVTQGSSGNTIYF	TGTGCCAGCAGTGTAATAGTCACCCAGGGATCCTCTGGAAACACCATATATTTT
NA	TRBV27	TRBJ2-1	NA	CASSPTIAPNEQFF	TGTGCCAGCAGTCCAACCATAGCGCCTAATGAGCAGTTCTTC
few	TRBV9	TRBJ2-3	NA	CASSVAGDTQYF	TGTGCCAGCAGCGTAGCTGGAGATACGCAGTATTTT
NA	TRBV19	TRBJ1-1	NA	CASRGGRNTEAFF	TGTGCCAGTAGGGGTGGAAGGAACACTGAAGCTTTCTTT
NA	TRBV19	TRBJ2-7	TRBD2	CASSGTSGSKPYEQYF	TGTGCCAGTTCCGGGACTAGCGGGAGTAAGCCCTACGAGCAGTACTTC
NA	TRBV28	TRBJ1-5	TRBD1	CASSSYRGPGPQHF	TGTGCCAGCAGTTCATACAGGGGGCCGGGGCCCCAGCATTTT
NA	TRBV7-9	TRBJ2-1	NA	CASSSGTNEQFF	TGTGCCAGCAGCTCCGGGACCAATGAGCAGTTCTTC
NA	TRBV5-5	TRBJ1-3	NA	CASREDGTSGNTIYF	TGTGCCAGCAGAGAAGACGGGACCTCTGGAAACACCATATATTTT
once	TRBV13	TRBJ2-1	NA	CASSWGRGIVDEQFF	TGTGCCAGCAGTTGGGGCAGGGGAATAGTGGATGAGCAGTTCTTC
NA	TRBV4-1	TRBJ2-7	NA	CASSQGVSDYLSYEQYF	TGCGCCAGCAGCCAGGGGGTCTCGGACTATCTCTCCTACGAGCAGTACTTC
NA	TRBV18	TRBJ2-3	TRBD1	CASSQGQGYTDTQYF	TGTGCCAGCTCACAGGGACAGGGCTACACAGATACGCAGTATTTT
NA	TRBV15	TRBJ2-7	NA	CATSRARGTYEQYF	TGTGCCACCAGCAGAGCTCGGGGAACCTACGAGCAGTACTTC
NA	TRBV11-2	TRBJ1-5	TRBD1	CASSGEGADQPQHF	TGTGCCAGCAGCGGCGAGGGGGCAGACCAGCCCCAGCATTTT
once	TRBV29-1	TRBJ2-1	NA	CSVGMRPDSYNEQFF	TGCAGCGTTGGAATGCGGCCGGACTCCTACAATGAGCAGTTCTTC
NA	TRBV15	TRBJ1-2	NA	CATSRDLGPPLDGYTF	TGTGCCACCAGCAGAGATCTAGGGCCTCCCCTAGATGGCTACACCTTC
once	TRBV28	TRBJ1-5	TRBD1	CASSLARQGHQPQHF	TGTGCCAGCAGTTTAGCTCGACAGGGTCATCAGCCCCAGCATTTT
once	TRBV9	TRBJ2-3	NA	CASSVAGIRTDTQYF	TGTGCCAGCAGCGTAGCGGGCATACGGACAGATACGCAGTATTTT
NA	TRBV6-6	TRBJ1-2	NA	CASSRSVNYGYTF	TGTGCCAGCAGCCGCAGCGTGAACTATGGCTACACCTTC
NA	TRBV28	TRBJ2-7	TRBD2	CASSDLLLADTYEQYF	TGTGCCAGCAGTGACTTGTTACTAGCGGATACCTACGAGCAGTACTTC
NA	TRBV28	TRBJ2-1	NA	CASSSFLSGSSYNEQFF	TGTGCCAGCAGTTCCTTCCTTAGCGGCAGCTCCTACAATGAGCAGTTCTTC
NA	TRBV9	TRBJ2-1	TRBD2	CASSATSGRAGRYHEQFF	TGTGCCAGCAGCGCGACTAGCGGGAGGGCGGGGCGTTACCATGAGCAGTTCTTC
NA	TRBV4-1	TRBJ2-5	NA	CASSQDETGGETQYF	TGCGCCAGCAGCCAAGACGAAACAGGAGGCGAGACCCAGTACTTC
NA	TRBV5-4	TRBJ1-2	TRBD1	CASSLQGEHYGYTF	TGTGCCAGCAGCCTACAGGGGGAGCACTATGGCTACACCTTC
once	TRBV6-6	TRBJ1-5	NA	CASSYTGFNQPQHF	TGTGCCAGCAGTTATACTGGGTTCAATCAGCCCCAGCATTTT
NA	TRBV7-9	TRBJ2-7	NA	CASSLEDKAYEQYF	TGTGCCAGCAGCTTAGAAGACAAAGCCTACGAGCAGTACTTC
NA	TRBV4-1	TRBJ2-7	TRBD1	CASSAWDRGPPYEQYF	TGCGCCAGCAGCGCCTGGGACAGGGGGCCCCCCTACGAGCAGTACTTC
NA	TRBV19	TRBJ2-7	NA	CASSITVGYEQYF	TGTGCCAGTAGTATTACCGTGGGCTACGAGCAGTACTTC
NA	TRBV7-2	TRBJ1-1	NA	CASRVRGTMNTEAFF	TGTGCCAGCAGGGTGAGGGGGACCATGAACACTGAAGCTTTCTTT
NA	TRBV9	TRBJ2-3	TRBD1	CASSRPRQGAHVDTQYF	TGTGCCAGCAGCCGACCTCGTCAGGGGGCGCATGTAGATACGCAGTATTTT
few	TRBV19	TRBJ1-5	NA	CASSAAGTVDDNQPQHF	TGTGCCAGTAGTGCCGCCGGGACGGTGGACGACAATCAGCCCCAGCATTTT
NA	TRBV5-4	TRBJ2-2	NA	CASSHNGRQSTGELFF	TGTGCCAGCAGCCACAACGGGAGACAGAGCACCGGGGAGCTGTTTTTT
few	TRBV29-1	TRBJ1-2	TRBD1	CSVGPGGYGYTF	TGCAGCGTTGGCCCAGGGGGCTATGGCTACACCTTC
NA	TRBV2	TRBJ1-2	TRBD1	CASSEDRGNSGYTF	TGTGCCAGCAGTGAAGACAGGGGTAATAGTGGCTACACCTTC
few	TRBV28	TRBJ1-4	TRBD1	CASTGTGEGKLFF	TGTGCCAGCACCGGGACAGGGGAGGGGAAACTGTTTTTT
NA	TRBV5-4	TRBJ2-7	TRBD2	CASSLLAGGTSSYEQYF	TGTGCCAGCAGCTTGCTAGCGGGAGGAACGAGCTCCTACGAGCAGTACTTC
NA	TRBV30	TRBJ1-4	TRBD1	CAWSVPTGLATNEKLFF	TGTGCCTGGAGTGTCCCGACAGGGTTAGCAACTAATGAAAAACTGTTTTTT
NA	TRBV9	TRBJ1-3	NA	CASSGWDPGPGNTIYF	TGTGCCAGCAGCGGTTGGGACCCCGGGCCTGGAAACACCATATATTTT
NA	TRBV27	TRBJ2-7	NA	CASGSSSYEQYF	TGTGCCAGCGGCTCTAGCTCCTACGAGCAGTACTTC
NA	TRBV19	TRBJ1-1	TRBD1	CASGQGAAFF	TGTGCCAGTGGACAGGGGGCGGCTTTCTTT
few	TRBV4-1	TRBJ2-1	NA	CASSLRDYNEQFF	TGCGCCAGCAGCCTCCGGGACTACAATGAGCAGTTCTTC
NA	TRBV10-2	TRBJ2-7	TRBD1	CASRSQPGQGYDEQYF	TGCGCCAGCAGAAGTCAACCGGGACAGGGTTATGACGAGCAGTACTTC
NA	TRBV7-8	TRBJ2-5	NA	CASNSRGGRETQYF	TGTGCCAGCAACTCGAGGGGGGGAAGGGAGACCCAGTACTTC
NA	TRBV10-1	TRBJ2-7	NA	CASTGAEIHEQYF	TGCGCCAGCACCGGGGCCGAGATACACGAGCAGTACTTC
NA	TRBV6-1	TRBJ2-1	TRBD2	CASSDLAGGVLRQVFDEQFF	TGTGCCAGCAGTGATCTGGCGGGAGGGGTACTCCGGCAAGTTTTCGATGAGCAGTTCTTC
NA	TRBV7-9	TRBJ1-1	NA	CASSYGGGASNTEAFF	TGTGCCAGCAGTTACGGCGGGGGGGCGTCGAACACTGAAGCTTTCTTT
NA	TRBV5-6	TRBJ2-7	NA	CASSSESQEFYEQYF	TGTGCCAGCAGCTCGGAATCCCAGGAGTTCTACGAGCAGTACTTC
NA	TRBV28	TRBJ2-2	NA	CASSLLGYTGELFF	TGTGCCAGCAGTTTATTGGGATACACCGGGGAGCTGTTTTTT